This T cell receptor (beta chain) was sequenced for a study of T-cell memory formation after mild COVID-19. Study-wide context: The TCR clusters were mostly specific to one donor. Study results and caveats: Whether second-wave clones peaking at day 37 were SARS-CoV-2 specific went unconfirmed.

This CDR3 has 15 amino acids. Germline V gene sequence: CDR1 SGHRS, CDR2 YFSETQ. The V and J ends lost 4 bases and 0 bases respectively, with 11 bases between them. With regard to this clonotype: Its antigen is as yet unknown.

TCRdb ran MiXCR on the 5' RACE reads and lists one entry per CDR3 protein. This table holds 190,000 or so distinct CDR3 sequences, around 21% found once. The specimen sequenced was PBMCs or a T cell subset sorted from them (not recorded which). The chain uses TRBV5-1 and TRBJ2-1; D is ambiguous. The receptor's source is an adult woman who had mild COVID-19 (a few samples of this study predate the infection). Cell type and time point are not known. CDR3 coding DNA: TGCGCCAGCAGCCTAGATATCAGCTCCTACAATGAGCAGTTCTTC. This gives the protein CASSLDISSYNEQFF.